Below are 26 T cell receptor beta chains sequenced from a single sample in a study of blood T cell repertoires in COVID-19. Some clones are missing from TCRdb's copy, which holds only in-frame ones; the method was immunoSEQ multiplex PCR. The table lists some 230,000 clones, roughly four fifths of them singletons. The source material was peripheral blood. The receptors originated from a woman older than 75 with COVID-19, enrolled during active disease.

The genes are TRBV21-1 and TRBJ2-3; the DNA was not compared with TRBD1, the D call given in the table. TRBV21-1 is listed as a pseudogene. CDR3 length equals 13 residues. CDR3 protein: CASSKGDNDTQYF. The CDR3 DNA reads as TGTGCCAGCAGCAAAGGGGACAATGATACGCAGTATTTT.

This sequence joins TRBV6-6 and TRBJ1-2; D not certain. Germline V gene lookup returns CDR1 MNHNY and CDR2 SVGAGI (reference sequence). V lost 5 bases to trimming and J lost 4 bases, with 17 bases between them. The CDR3 is 15 residues long. CDR3 region: CASSEDSMTFYGYTF. The CDR3 DNA reads TGTGCCAGCAGTGAGGACTCTATGACTTTCTATGGCTACACCTTC.

The chain has TRBV15 and TRBJ2-7, with 7 bases aligning to TRBD2. The trim removed 0 bases at V and 4 bases at J, leaving 9 bases unmatched. This CDR3 is built from 16 residues. Germline V gene lookup returns CDR1 LNHNV and CDR2 YYDKDF (reference sequence). CDR3: CATSRDPAGVRYEQYF. DNA of the CDR3: TGTGCCACCAGCAGAGATCCGGCGGGAGTTCGGTACGAGCAGTACTTC. The full variable domain, in which reference TRBV15 and TRBJ2-7 provide the parts outside the CDR3, is DAMVIQNPRYQVTQFGKPVTLSCSQTLNHNVMYWYQQKSSQAPKLLFHYYDKDFNNEADTPDNFQSRRPNTSFCFLDIRSPGLGDTAMYLCATSRDPAGVRYEQYFGPGTRLTVT.

The sample holds one count of this clone. J is TRBJ2-6 and V is TRBV7-8; no reliable D call. Germline V gives CDR1 SGHVS, CDR2 FQNEAQ. This CDR3 comprises 16 residues. V lost 4 bases and J 4 bases, leaving 14 bases between the germline ends. The DNA for the CDR3 is TGTGCCAGCAGCTCGATTACGGGTAGAGGGGCCAACGTCCTGACTTTC. This codes for CASSSITGRGANVLTF.

The genes are TRBV9 and TRBJ2-7; 7 bases are shared with TRBD1. Germline loops: CDR1 SGDLS, CDR2 YYNGEE. After removal of 0 bases from V and 4 bases from J, the junction contained 10 bases not matched to a gene. The CDR3 extends over 16 amino acids. The CDR3 DNA follows: TGTGCCAGCAGCGTAGACCCTCGGGGACAGTTATACGAGCAGTACTTC. This translates into CASSVDPRGQLYEQYF.

V gene TRBV4-3 combines with J gene TRBJ2-7; TRBD1 matches 10 bases. V was pared by 1 base and J by 4 bases, with 4 bases of the junction left unmatched. The CDR3 has 15 residues. Germline CDR1 reads LGHNA; CDR2 reads YSLEER. This CDR3 is CASSQVGQGGYEQYF. The CDR3 DNA is TGCGCCAGCAGCCAAGTTGGACAGGGGGGGTACGAGCAGTACTTC.

The CDR3 coding sequence is TGTGCCAGTAGTACCCGAGGGTTAAGCGAAAAACTGTTTTTT. Its translation: CASSTRGLSEKLFF. The chain recombines TRBV19 with TRBJ1-4; D call uncertain. Germline loops: CDR1 LNHDA, CDR2 SQIVND (reference sequence). This CDR3 spans 14 amino acids. Trimming stripped 4 bases from V and 8 bases from J, with 14 bases between.

The V call is TRBV29-1, the J call TRBJ1-4, with D maybe TRBD1 (5 bases). Trimming removed 5 bases at V and 2 bases at J, with 15 bases between. Per germline, CDR1 SQVTM and CDR2 ANQGSEA. The CDR3 spans 15 residues. CDR3 nucleotide sequence: TGCAGCGTTCGTACAGGAACAAGGACTAATGAAAAACTGTTTTTT. It encodes CSVRTGTRTNEKLFF. Using reference TRBV29-1 and TRBJ1-4 for the parts outside the CDR3, the full variable domain is SAVISQKPSRDICQRGTSLTIQCQVDSQVTMMFWYRQQPGQSLTLIATANQGSEATYESGFVIDKFPISRPNLTFSTLTVSNMSPEDSSIYLCSVRTGTRTNEKLFFGSGTQLSVL.

This clone is a singleton in its sample. The gene calls are TRBV9 and TRBJ2-5, with TRBD1 identical over 8 bases. The CDR3 extends over 15 amino acids. Germline trimming cut 2 bases from V and 5 bases from J; bases unmatched to any gene: 8. CDR1 SGDLS and CDR2 YYNGEE come from the germline V gene. The CDR3 region has the DNA TGTGCCAGCAGCGTCACAGGGGGGCCAGGGGAGACCCAGTACTTC. Protein: CASSVTGGPGETQYF.

The chain couples TRBV30 to TRBJ2-3; perhaps TRBD2 as D (5 bases). V lost 3 bases, J lost 3 bases, and 10 bases lay in between. CDR3 length: 13 residues. Germline V lookup: CDR1 GTSNPN, CDR2 SVGIG (reference sequence). The CDR3 sequence: CAWSDGVTDTQYF. In DNA form, the CDR3 reads TGTGCCTGGAGCGACGGGGTTACAGATACGCAGTATTTT.

The chain links TRBV5-4 to TRBJ2-5; D gene unclear. Trimming stripped 0 bases from V and 3 bases from J, with 9 bases between. The CDR3 runs to 14 residues. CDR1 is SGHNT, CDR2 YYREEE, per germline (reference sequence). Here the CDR3 reads CASSLELAKETQYF. DNA of the CDR3: TGTGCCAGCAGCTTGGAGTTAGCAAAAGAGACCCAGTACTTC.

This chain links TRBV6-6 with TRBJ1-1, with D perhaps matching TRBD1 (6 bases). The germline V and J ends were trimmed by 6 bases and 4 bases, with 15 bases remaining between them. Germline CDR1 is MNHNY and CDR2 is SVGAGI (reference sequence). The CDR3 spans 14 residues. This CDR3 is CASRKTGTGTEAFF. CDR3 bases: TGTGCCAGCAGAAAAACAGGGACCGGCACTGAAGCTTTCTTT.

V usage is TRBV7-9 and J usage is TRBJ1-1; D might be TRBD1 (5 bases). CDR3 length: 12 amino acids. In germline, CDR1 is SEHNR, CDR2 FQNEAQ (reference sequence). The V gene lost 7 bases and the J gene lost 6 bases, with 12 bases spanning the gap. CDR3 DNA: TGTGCCAGCACGGGGGAGACCGCTGAAGCTTTCTTT. Protein sequence: CASTGETAEAFF.

V and J are TRBV3-1 (or the pseudogene TRBV3-2) and TRBJ1-1; D perhaps matches TRBD1 (6 bases). The CDR3 runs 14 residues. CDR1 LGHDT and CDR2 YNNKEL come from the germline V gene (reference sequence). Trimming took off 2 bases at V and 2 bases at J, with 9 bases between the two ends. CDR3 sequence: CASSQPGVNTEAFF. Written as DNA, the CDR3 is TGTGCCAGCAGCCAACCAGGGGTAAACACTGAAGCTTTCTTT.

The chain is built from TRBV7-2 and TRBJ1-5, with a tentative D call TRBD1 (5 bases). V was clipped by 1 base and J by 1 base, with 5 bases between them. The CDR3 covers 14 residues. CDR1 is SGHTA, CDR2 FQGNSA, per germline. The CDR3 loop reads CASSLEGSNQPQHF. For the CDR3, the DNA is TGTGCCAGCAGCTTAGAGGGGAGCAATCAGCCCCAGCATTTT.

V and J are TRBV28 and TRBJ1-2; a possible D gene is TRBD1 (6 bases). CDR3 length equals 15 residues. Germline lookup yields CDR1 MDHEN and CDR2 SYDVKM. V was shortened by 6 bases and J by 3 bases, with 17 bases between the two germline ends. The CDR3 DNA reads as TGTGCCAGCAGCCAAGACCCCAGGGGTGACTATGGCTACACCTTC. Translating it yields CASSQDPRGDYGYTF.

This clone was observed a single time. The chain links TRBV4-1 to TRBJ2-2; 10 bases match TRBD2. This CDR3 is 13 amino acids long. Germline lookup yields CDR1 MGHRA and CDR2 YSYEKL. DNA for the CDR3: TGCGCTCGGAGCGGGAGGGGCACCGGGGAGCTGTTTTTT. Its translation: CARSGRGTGELFF.

The chain uses TRBV9 and TRBJ2-7; D is unresolved. The V end was cut by 0 bases, the J end by 2 bases, with 9 bases between. The CDR3 is 14 residues long. From germline, CDR1 is SGDLS and CDR2 YYNGEE. As DNA, the CDR3 is TGTGCCAGCAGCGTAGCTGGCAGTACCTACGAGCAGTACTTC. Its translation: CASSVAGSTYEQYF.

The V and J genes are TRBV5-4 and TRBJ1-6, with TRBD1 identical over 7 bases. V trimming: 0 bases; J trimming: 10 bases; junction bases outside the gene matches: 7. Germline V CDR1 and CDR2: SGHNT, YYREEE (reference sequence). This CDR3 is 15 amino acids long. The CDR3 nucleotides are TGTGCCAGCAGCTTGGGGGGACAGCGGAGCTCACCCCTCCACTTT. As protein: CASSLGGQRSSPLHF. Combining the CDR3 with reference TRBV5-4 and TRBJ1-6 gives the whole variable domain ETGVTQSPTHLIKTRGQQVTLRCSSQSGHNTVSWYQQALGQGPQFIFQYYREEENGRGNFPPRFSGLQFPNYSSELNVNALELDDSALYLCASSLGGQRSSPLHFGNGTRLTVT.

This chain links TRBV6-5 with TRBJ1-1; D may be TRBD1 (6 bases). Germline CDR1 MNHEY, CDR2 SVGAGI. This CDR3 spans 13 amino acids. The V and J ends lost 2 bases and 5 bases respectively, with 9 bases between them. Here the CDR3 DNA reads TGTGCCAGCAGTTACCCCGGGACAACTGAAGCTTTCTTT. Encoded protein: CASSYPGTTEAFF.

This clone was counted once. V usage is TRBV6-4 and J usage is TRBJ1-1, with 7 bases fitting TRBD1. Germline values: CDR1 MRHNA, CDR2 SNTAGT. This CDR3 has 14 residues. J gave up 4 bases and V 6 bases, and 8 bases lay outside the gene matches. The chain's CDR3 is CASSLTGESTEAFF. CDR3 DNA: TGTGCCAGCAGCCTTACAGGGGAGAGCACTGAAGCTTTCTTT.

This chain links TRBV6-2 or TRBV6-3 with TRBJ1-1, with 9 nucleotides matching TRBD1. The V segment lost 5 bases and the J segment 4 bases; nucleotides outside the gene matches: 17. Germline lookup yields CDR1 MNHEY and CDR2 SVGEGT. The CDR3 length is 18 residues. In DNA form, the CDR3 reads TGTGCCAGCAGTCGTACAGTACTAGCGACAGGGGGGAGCACTGAAGCTTTCTTT. It translates to CASSRTVLATGGSTEAFF.

The rearrangement uses TRBV18 and TRBJ2-5; 12 bases agree with TRBD2. Germline V gene data show CDR1 as KGHSH and CDR2 as LQKENI. This CDR3 spans 18 amino acids. V lost 5 bases and J lost 4; bases outside the gene matches: 14. The chain's CDR3 is CASSSVPLLAGGGETQYF. The CDR3 region has the DNA TGTGCCAGCTCATCGGTACCCCTCCTAGCGGGAGGGGGAGAGACCCAGTACTTC.

The chain carries TRBV19 and TRBJ1-2, with 7 nucleotides matching TRBD1. The CDR3 covers 15 residues. V gave up 7 bases and J gave up 7 bases; unmatched junction bases: 15. Per the germline V gene, CDR1 is LNHDA and CDR2 is SQIVND (reference sequence). The CDR3 DNA reads as TGTGCCAGTAACACTGGGGGACAGACAGTTGGTGGCTACACCTTC. The encoded protein is CASNTGGQTVGGYTF.

V and J are TRBV27 and TRBJ1-6; TRBD1 is a possible D gene (6 bases). In germline, CDR1 is MNHEY, CDR2 SMNVEV (reference sequence). The CDR3 is 14 residues long. Trimming took off 4 bases at V and 5 bases at J, with 9 bases between the two ends. This chain's CDR3 is CASSYTGHNSPLHF. CDR3 nucleotides: TGTGCCAGCAGTTATACAGGGCATAATTCACCCCTCCACTTT.

This chain connects TRBV28 to TRBJ2-2; 8 nucleotides line up with TRBD1. The CDR3 runs 16 residues. Germline assignment: CDR1 MDHEN and CDR2 SYDVKM. Trimming cost V 1 base and J 5 bases; bases outside gene matches: 6. The CDR3 is CASSLSGRGRTGELFF. CDR3 DNA: TGTGCCAGCAGTTTATCGGGCAGGGGGCGGACCGGGGAGCTGTTTTTT.